This T cell receptor (beta chain) was recorded in a study of yellow fever vaccine responses in identical twins. CDR1 SGHTA and CDR2 FQGTGA come from the germline V gene. V was pared by 4 bases and J by 7 bases, with 11 bases between. CDR3 length: 14 amino acids. TCRdb called the RT-PCR reads again in MiXCR, with one record for every CDR3 protein. The data hold over a thousand distinct CDR3 sequences, with more than 60% observed a single time. This chain connects TRBV7-3 to TRBJ1-6, with D perhaps matching TRBD1 (6 bases). The sequence derives from a female donor who received the yellow fever vaccine. The sample in question was T cells from blood (PBMCs), unsorted or a sorted subset (not recorded which), obtained before or after yellow fever vaccination (not recorded which). CDR3: CASSSGQYNSPLHF. Here the CDR3 DNA reads TGTGCCAGCAGCTCTGGACAGTACAATTCACCCCTCCACTTT. Supplemented by reference TRBV7-3 and TRBJ1-6, the full variable domain reads GAGVSQTPSNKVTEKGKYVELRCDPISGHTALYWYRQSLGQGPEFLIYFQGTGAADDSGLPNDRFFAVRPEGSVSTLKIQRTERGDSAVYLCASSSGQYNSPLHFGNGTRLTVT.